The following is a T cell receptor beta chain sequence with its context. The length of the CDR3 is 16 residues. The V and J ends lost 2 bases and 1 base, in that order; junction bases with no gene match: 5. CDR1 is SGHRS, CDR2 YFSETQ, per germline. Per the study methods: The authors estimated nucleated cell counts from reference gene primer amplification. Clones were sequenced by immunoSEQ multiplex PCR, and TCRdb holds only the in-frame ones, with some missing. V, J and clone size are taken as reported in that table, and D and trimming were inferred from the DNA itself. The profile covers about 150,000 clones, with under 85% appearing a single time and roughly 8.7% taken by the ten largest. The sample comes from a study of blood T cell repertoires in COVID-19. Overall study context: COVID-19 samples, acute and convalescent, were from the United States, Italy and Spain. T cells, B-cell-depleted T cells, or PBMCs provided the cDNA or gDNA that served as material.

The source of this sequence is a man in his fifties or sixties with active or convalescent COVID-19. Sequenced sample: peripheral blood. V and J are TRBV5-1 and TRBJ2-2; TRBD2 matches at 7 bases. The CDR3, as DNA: TGCGCCAGCAGCTTCGGGGGGTCGGGGAACACCGGGGAGCTGTTTTTT. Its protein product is CASSFGGSGNTGELFF.